The 9 T cell receptor beta chains given below trace back to one sample, sequenced in a study of blood T cells in healthy people across ages. A second PCR of 7 to 11 cycles used a sample-barcoded 5' primer and a J-beta primer mix. In TCRdb, the 5' RACE reads were re-called with MiXCR into one record per CDR3 protein. The sample yields some 710,000 distinct CDR3 sequences, 46% seen once. Sequencing used blood. The receptors shown here come from a man at least 80 years old in good health.

This clonotype has ten or more counts. This rearrangement joins TRBV9 to TRBJ2-4, with D possibly matching TRBD2 (6 bases). V was clipped by 3 bases and J by 13 bases, with 17 bases between them. Germline CDR1 is SGDLS and CDR2 is YYNGEE. This CDR3 has 13 amino acids. The chain's CDR3 is CASSAGGAGGQYF. The CDR3 DNA reads TGTGCCAGCAGCGCCGGAGGGGCTGGGGGGCAGTACTTC. The variable domain in full, with the rest retrieved from reference TRBV9 and TRBJ2-4, is DSGVTQTPKHLITATGQRVTLRCSPRSGDLSVYWYQQSLDQGLQFLIQYYNGEERAKGNILERFSAQQFPDLHSELNLSSLELGDSALYFCASSAGGAGGQYFGAGTRLSVL.

The J gene is TRBJ2-1, the V gene TRBV20-1; D perhaps matches TRBD2 (5 bases). Trimming stripped 5 bases from V and 5 bases from J, with 16 bases between. The CDR3 is made up of 14 amino acids. The germline V gene has CDR1 DFQATT and CDR2 SNEGSKA (reference sequence). The CDR3 loop reads CSAPRGSRHNEQFF. The CDR3, as DNA: TGCAGTGCTCCCCGGGGTAGCCGTCACAATGAGCAGTTCTTC.

On this clonotype: A much bigger clone sits one base away, suggesting this may be a read error. This chain joins TRBV10-3 and TRBJ2-1; D may be TRBD1 (6 bases). CDR1 is ENHRY, CDR2 SYGVKD, per germline. The CDR3 consists of 14 residues. Here the CDR3 DNA reads TGTGCCATCAGTGCCCAGGGTGGGGACAATGAGCGGTTCTTC. Its translation: CAISAQGGDNERFF.

This clonotype showed up just a few times. The J gene is TRBJ2-5, the V gene TRBV6-5; 7 nucleotides align to TRBD1. CDR1 and CDR2 from the germline V gene are MNHEY and SVGAGI. The CDR3 contains 13 residues. V was pared by 4 bases and J by 3 bases, with 2 bases of the junction left unmatched. The CDR3 is CASSSTGKETQYF. For the CDR3, the DNA is TGTGCCAGCAGTTCGACAGGGAAAGAGACCCAGTACTTC.

This clonotype occurred a few times. The gene calls are TRBV7-2 and TRBJ2-7, with 11 bases that match TRBD2. CDR1 SGHTA and CDR2 FQGNSA come from the germline V gene. The trim removed 3 bases at V and 5 bases at J, leaving 12 bases unmatched. The CDR3 sequence is 17 residues long. In DNA form, the CDR3 reads TGTGCCAGCAGCTTCCGCCCTTTACTAGCGGGAGACCACGAGCAGTACTTC. Protein sequence: CASSFRPLLAGDHEQYF.

DNA for the CDR3: TGTGCCAGCAGCTTCTATATCCGAGGGGATGGCTACACCTTC. It yields the protein CASSFYIRGDGYTF. V usage is TRBV5-5 and J usage is TRBJ1-2; TRBD1 is a possible D gene (5 bases). Germline CDR1 reads SGHKS; CDR2 reads YYEKEE (reference sequence). V lost 2 bases, J lost 6 bases, and 14 bases lay in between. This CDR3 region has 14 residues. Full variable domain (missing parts from reference TRBV5-5 and TRBJ1-2): DAGVTQSPTHLIKTRGQQVTLRCSPISGHKSVSWYQQVLGQGPQFIFQYYEKEERGRGNFPDRFSARQFPNYSSELNVNALLLGDSALYLCASSFYIRGDGYTFGSGTRLTVV.

Details on this clonotype: One end of the junction does not line up with germline, which may come from a read error. This chain connects TRBV12-3 or TRBV12-4 to TRBJ1-5, with D unresolved. This CDR3 has 15 amino acids. CDR3 loop: CASSPQVTGNQPRHF. CDR3 coding DNA: TGTGCCAGCAGTCCCCAGGTCACGGGCAATCAGCCCCGGCATTTT.

This clonotype was detected only a few times. The rearrangement joins TRBV5-1 to TRBJ2-5; 7 bases fit TRBD1. This CDR3 has 16 residues. The germline gives CDR1 SGHRS, CDR2 YFSETQ. After removal of 0 bases from V and 5 bases from J, the junction contained 10 bases not matched to a gene. Written as DNA, the CDR3 is TGCGCCAGCAGCTTGGCCCAAGGGGGCCCTTTGGAGACCCAGTACTTC. Amino acid sequence: CASSLAQGGPLETQYF.

The V and J genes are TRBV18 and TRBJ2-1; 11 nucleotides match TRBD2. The better agreement between TRBJ2-7 and the DNA end casts doubt on the J call. The CDR3 totals 15 residues. Germline V CDR1 and CDR2: KGHSH, LQKENI. The CDR3 is CASSTSGSSYNEQYF. The CDR3 nucleotides read TGTGCCAGCTCAACTAGCGGGAGCTCCTACAATGAGCAGTACTTC.